Each of the 8 T cell receptor beta chains below was sequenced from the same sample in a study of T cells in Graves' hyperthyroidism and ophthalmopathy. RNA transcripts served as the template for amplifying TCR beta CDR3 regions. Primed by the HTBI set, a first-round RT-PCR was run on the TCR CDR3. In TCRdb, the multiplex PCR reads were re-called with MiXCR into one record per CDR3 protein. The sample has about 380,000 distinct CDR3 sequences; approximately 15% are singletons. Sequencing was carried out using blood. The receptors come from a man aged 25 to 40 with Graves' hyperthyroidism that later progressed to Graves' ophthalmopathy.

The chain joins TRBV27 to TRBJ2-7; possibly TRBD1 for D (5 bases). The CDR3 is 16 residues long. Per germline, CDR1 MNHEY and CDR2 SMNVEV (reference sequence). Trimming took off 2 bases at V and 2 bases at J, with 16 bases between the two ends. Written as DNA, the CDR3 is TGTGCCAGCAGTTTAAATTTCAGGGCCGAGACCTACGAGCAGTACTTC. This codes for CASSLNFRAETYEQYF.

This clonotype was seen repeatedly, ten times or more. V gene TRBV14 combines with J gene TRBJ1-1; no definite D call. Trimming removed 1 base from V and 5 bases from J, with 17 bases in between. The CDR3 sequence is 16 residues long. CDR1 SGHDN and CDR2 FVKESK come from the germline V gene. The CDR3 reads CASSQARPRLRTEAFF. CDR3 coding DNA: TGTGCCAGCAGCCAAGCTCGGCCTAGGTTGAGAACTGAAGCTTTCTTT.

The CDR3 DNA reads TGTGCCAGCAGCTTGCAGGGGGGGACCGGGGAGCTGTTTTTT. It yields the protein CASSLQGGTGELFF. The chain recombines TRBV5-6 with TRBJ2-2; D is possibly TRBD1 or TRBD2 (7 bases each). The germline gives CDR1 SGHDT, CDR2 YYEEEE. This CDR3 has 14 amino acids. Trimming left V 1 base short and J 5 bases short, with 9 bases between.

This clonotype was observed a few times. The V call is TRBV3-1, the J call TRBJ1-1; 7 bases are shared with TRBD1. The CDR3 consists of 12 residues. Germline V gene data show CDR1 as LGHDT and CDR2 as YNNKEL (reference sequence). V lost 6 bases, J lost 11 bases, and 9 bases stayed unmatched. CDR3: CASSRTGVGAFF. The DNA of the CDR3 is TGTGCCAGCAGTAGGACAGGAGTTGGGGCTTTCTTT.

This clonotype has at least ten counts. The genes are TRBV6-1 and TRBJ1-1; no clear D gene. Germline-derived CDR1 and CDR2 are MNHNS and SASEGT. The CDR3 length is 12 residues. Trimming pared 2 bases from V and 6 bases from J, leaving 7 bases between. The CDR3, as DNA: TGTGCCAGCAGTGAATCGAATTCTGAAGCTTTCTTT. This codes for CASSESNSEAFF.

V is TRBV12-3 or TRBV12-4 and J is TRBJ1-5; D not certain. V shed 1 base and J shed 15 bases, with 10 bases lying between them. CDR3 size: 11 residues. CDR3: CASSLGQTTHF. DNA for the CDR3: TGTGCCAGCAGTTTAGGGCAGACCACGCATTTT.

This clonotype was observed a handful of times. The chain employs TRBV9 and TRBJ2-2, with D uncertain. The CDR3 is made up of 12 amino acids. Germline V gene sequence: CDR1 SGDLS, CDR2 YYNGEE. The germline V and J ends were trimmed by 0 bases and 5 bases, with 2 bases remaining between them. The CDR3 loop is CASSVGTGELFF. CDR3 in DNA: TGTGCCAGCAGCGTAGGAACCGGGGAGCTGTTTTTT.

This clonotype has a count of ten or more. For the CDR3, the DNA is TGTGCCAGTAGACAGGGGGCGCCTAAGGTGATTAACTATGGCTACACCTTC. Its protein is CASRQGAPKVINYGYTF. The rearrangement uses TRBV19 and TRBJ1-2, with 9 bases matching TRBD1. The V gene end was trimmed by 6 bases and the J gene end by 1 base; junction bases not matched to a gene: 12. CDR1 is LNHDA, CDR2 SQIVND, per germline (reference sequence). This CDR3 is built from 17 residues.